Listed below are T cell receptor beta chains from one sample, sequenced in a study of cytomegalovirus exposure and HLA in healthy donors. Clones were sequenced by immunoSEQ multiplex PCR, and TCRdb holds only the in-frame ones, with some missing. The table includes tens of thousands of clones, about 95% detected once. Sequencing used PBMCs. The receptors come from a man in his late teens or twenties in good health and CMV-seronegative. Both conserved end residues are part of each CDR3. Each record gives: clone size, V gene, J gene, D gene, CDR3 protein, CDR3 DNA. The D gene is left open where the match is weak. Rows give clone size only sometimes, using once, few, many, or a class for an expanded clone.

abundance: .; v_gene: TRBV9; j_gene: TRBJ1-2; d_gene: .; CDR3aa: CASSVAAGERNYGYTF; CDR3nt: TGTGCCAGCAGCGTAGCGGCAGGGGAACGGAACTATGGCTACACCTTC
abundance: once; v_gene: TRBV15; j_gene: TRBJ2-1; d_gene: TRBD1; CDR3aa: CATSSRLSRDSYNEQFF; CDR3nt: TGTGCCACCAGCTCCCGATTATCCCGGGACAGTTACAATGAGCAGTTCTTC
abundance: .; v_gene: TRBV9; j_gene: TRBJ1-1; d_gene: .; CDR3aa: CASSVSGGRTEAFF; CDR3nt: TGTGCCAGCAGCGTATCCGGGGGACGAACTGAAGCTTTCTTT
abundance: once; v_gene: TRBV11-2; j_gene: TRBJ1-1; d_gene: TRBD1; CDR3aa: CASSYEPTDRGDEAFF; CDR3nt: TGTGCCAGCAGCTACGAACCCACGGACAGGGGAGATGAAGCTTTCTTT
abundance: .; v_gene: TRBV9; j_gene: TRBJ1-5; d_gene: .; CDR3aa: CASSVGDIDQPQHF; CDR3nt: TGTGCCAGCAGCGTAGGGGACATCGATCAGCCCCAGCATTTT
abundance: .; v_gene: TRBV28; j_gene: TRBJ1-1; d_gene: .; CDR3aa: CASQGFEAFF; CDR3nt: TGTGCCAGCCAGGGGTTTGAAGCTTTCTTT
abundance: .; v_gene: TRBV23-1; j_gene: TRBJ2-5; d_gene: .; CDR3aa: CASSHNSGQETQYF; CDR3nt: TGCGCCAGCAGTCATAATTCGGGGCAAGAGACCCAGTACTTC
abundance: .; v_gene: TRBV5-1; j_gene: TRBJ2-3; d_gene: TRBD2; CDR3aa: CASSFLFAGGGDTQYF; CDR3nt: TGCGCCAGCAGCTTCCTCTTCGCGGGGGGGGGAGATACGCAGTATTTT
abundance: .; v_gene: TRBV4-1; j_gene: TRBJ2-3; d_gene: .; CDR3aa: CASSQDGGGRADTQYF; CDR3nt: TGCGCCAGCAGCCAAGATGGGGGGGGCCGTGCAGATACGCAGTATTTT
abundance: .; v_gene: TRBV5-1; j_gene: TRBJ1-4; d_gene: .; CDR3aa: CASSLAGVLNEKLFF; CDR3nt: TGCGCCAGCAGCTTGGCGGGGGTCCTGAATGAAAAACTGTTTTTT